A selection of T cell receptor beta chains follows, all from one sample in a study of cytomegalovirus exposure and HLA in healthy donors. Sequencing used immunoSEQ multiplex PCR; TCRdb keeps in-frame clones, though not all of them. The table lists more than 100,000 clones, roughly 80% of them singletons, with over 0.9% in the top ten. Sequencing used PBMCs. Source of these receptors: a woman aged 60 to 75 in good health and CMV-seronegative. Both conserved end residues are part of each CDR3. A D gene is named only where the DNA matches it firmly. Rows give clone size only sometimes, using once, few, many, or a class for an expanded clone.

>-|15|TRBD1|TRBJ2-3|TRBV5-1
CASSLVRTGIGTQYF
TGCGCCAGCAGCTTGGTCAGGACAGGGATCGGTACGCAGTATTTT
>-|15|-|TRBJ2-3|TRBV5-6
CASSPTGGRTDTQYF
TGTGCCAGCAGCCCTACTGGAGGAAGAACAGATACGCAGTATTTT
>-|13|-|TRBJ2-4|TRBV18
CASSPGGKNIQYF
TGTGCCAGCTCACCCGGCGGGAAAAACATTCAGTACTTC
>-|12|-|TRBJ2-1|TRBV25-1
CASQGPGNEQFF
TGTGCCAGCCAGGGGCCGGGCAATGAGCAGTTCTTC
>-|12|-|TRBJ1-1|TRBV10-1
CASSATGTEAFF
TGCGCCAGCAGTGCGACCGGGACAGAAGCTTTCTTT
>-|14|TRBD1|TRBJ2-7|TRBV28
CASRIGQGVGEQYF
TGTGCCAGCAGGATTGGACAGGGCGTGGGCGAGCAGTACTTC
>-|14|TRBD1|TRBJ1-2|TRBV7-2
CASSPGTGGEGYTF
TGTGCCAGCAGCCCGGGGACAGGGGGTGAAGGCTACACCTTC
>-|16|-|TRBJ2-3|TRBV15
CATSRERGFSFDPQYF
TGTGCCACCAGCAGAGAACGGGGGTTTTCGTTTGATCCGCAGTATTTT
>-|12|-|TRBJ1-1|TRBV29-1
CSASTMNTEAFF
TGCAGCGCGTCCACAATGAACACTGAAGCTTTCTTT
>-|13|-|TRBJ2-7|TRBV6-1
CASSEDSLYEQYF
TGTGCCAGCAGTGAGGACAGCCTCTACGAGCAGTACTTC
>-|19|TRBD2|TRBJ2-3|TRBV11-2
CASSLSGLAGGLWADTQYF
TGTGCCAGCAGCTTATCGGGGCTAGCGGGGGGGCTATGGGCAGATACGCAGTATTTT
>-|14|-|TRBJ2-5|TRBV4-1
CASSRGTFQETQYF
TGCGCCAGCAGCCGTGGGACTTTCCAAGAGACCCAGTACTTC
>-|15|-|TRBJ2-7|TRBV25-1
CASSGTGTSMNEQYF
TGTGCCAGCAGCGGTACAGGGACCTCTATGAACGAGCAGTACTTC
>-|13|TRBD1|TRBJ2-7|TRBV5-1
CASNEGQLSEQYF
TGCGCCAGCAACGAGGGACAGCTGAGCGAGCAGTACTTC
>-|18|-|TRBJ2-1|TRBV7-6
CASSLVYGGRAGGNEQFF
TGTGCCAGCAGCTTAGTTTATGGAGGGCGGGCAGGGGGCAATGAGCAGTTCTTC
>-|13|-|TRBJ2-1|TRBV7-6
CASSSPTSVEQFF
TGTGCCAGCAGCTCCCCGACTAGTGTTGAGCAGTTCTTC
>-|12|TRBD1|TRBJ2-5|TRBV7-9
CASSPQGVTQYF
TGTGCCAGCAGCCCCCAGGGGGTGACCCAGTACTTC
>-|15|-|TRBJ1-5|TRBV19
CASTISDGAGQPQHF
TGTGCCAGTACCATCTCGGATGGGGCAGGTCAGCCCCAGCATTTT
>-|15|-|TRBJ1-5|TRBV28
CASSLGGSGNQPQHF
TGTGCCAGCAGTTTGGGGGGTAGTGGCAATCAGCCCCAGCATTTT
>few|15|TRBD1|TRBJ1-1|TRBV10-3
CAISGNTGGVFDAFF
TGTGCCATCAGCGGCAACACAGGGGGTGTTTTTGATGCTTTCTTT
>once|15|TRBD1|TRBJ1-3|TRBV28
CASSSLRGNGNTIYF
TGTGCCAGCAGTTCCCTCAGGGGGAACGGAAACACCATATATTTT
>-|16|-|TRBJ1-1|TRBV6-6
CASSSPGDPKDTEAFF
TGTGCCAGCAGTTCCCCAGGGGATCCCAAGGACACTGAAGCTTTCTTT
>-|13|-|TRBJ2-5|TRBV6-1
CASRVQGLETQYF
TGTGCCAGCAGAGTACAGGGTCTTGAGACCCAGTACTTC
>-|15|-|TRBJ2-2|TRBV7-3
CASSLTSGNTGELFF
TGTGCCAGCAGCTTAACGTCCGGGAACACCGGGGAGCTGTTTTTT
>-|16|-|TRBJ2-6|TRBV30
CAWSQRQISGANVLTF
TGTGCCTGGAGTCAGAGACAGATCTCCGGGGCCAACGTCCTGACTTTC